This T cell receptor (beta chain) was captured in a study of identical twins. Turning to this clonotype: The antigen is undetermined.

All donors comprised healthy Caucasians. A universal primer site was added by template switching, and unique molecular identifiers were carried by the cDNA. TCRdb independently ran MiXCR on the 5' RACE reads; one entry per CDR3 protein. Of hundreds of thousands of distinct CDR3 sequences listed, over 5% are singletons. Study-wide results and limits: Conclusions rested on cross-sectional statistics rather than following the same donors.

The CDR3 totals 14 residues. Germline-derived CDR1 and CDR2 are ENHRY and SYGVKD. The V gene end was trimmed by 10 bases and the J gene end by 6 bases; junction bases not matched to a gene: 7. Sequencing was carried out using naive T cells sorted from blood. The receptor was isolated from a young man in good health. The chain is built from TRBV10-3 and TRBJ2-2; 11 bases align to TRBD2. In DNA, the CDR3 is TGTGCCACCGGACTAGCGGGTAGACCCGGGGAGCTGTTTTTT. Its protein is CATGLAGRPGELFF.